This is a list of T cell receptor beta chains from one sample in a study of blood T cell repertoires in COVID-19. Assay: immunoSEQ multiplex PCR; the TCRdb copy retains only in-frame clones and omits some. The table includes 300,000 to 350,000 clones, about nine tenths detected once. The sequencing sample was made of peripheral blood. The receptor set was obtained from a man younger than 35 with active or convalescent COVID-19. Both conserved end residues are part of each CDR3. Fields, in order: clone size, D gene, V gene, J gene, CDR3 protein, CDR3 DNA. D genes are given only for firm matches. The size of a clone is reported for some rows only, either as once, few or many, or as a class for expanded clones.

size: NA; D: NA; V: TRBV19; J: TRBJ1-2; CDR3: CASSRGDIRNYGYTF; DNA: TGTGCCAGTAGCCGCGGGGATATCCGCAACTATGGCTACACCTTC
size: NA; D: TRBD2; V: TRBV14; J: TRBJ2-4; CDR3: CASSQQGLADKNIQYF; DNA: TGTGCCAGCAGCCAACAGGGACTAGCGGACAAAAACATTCAGTACTTC
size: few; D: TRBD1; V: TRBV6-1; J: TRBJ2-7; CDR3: CASSGPQGTGAYEQYF; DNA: TGTGCCAGCAGTGGCCCTCAGGGAACAGGGGCCTACGAGCAGTACTTC
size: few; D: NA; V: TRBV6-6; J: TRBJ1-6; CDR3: CASSPNNRVVSSPLHF; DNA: TGTGCCAGCAGTCCAAACAACAGGGTGGTGTCTTCACCCCTCCACTTT
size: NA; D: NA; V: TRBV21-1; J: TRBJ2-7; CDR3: CASSKGQGGPYEQYF; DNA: TGTGCCAGCAGCAAAGGACAGGGGGGGCCATACGAGCAGTACTTC
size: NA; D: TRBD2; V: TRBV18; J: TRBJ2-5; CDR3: CASSPLGTASGLQETQYF; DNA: TGTGCCAGCTCACCATTGGGAACCGCTAGCGGTCTTCAAGAGACCCAGTACTTC
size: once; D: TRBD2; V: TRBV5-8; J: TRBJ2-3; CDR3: CASSRGVETQYF; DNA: TGTGCCAGCAGCCGGGGGGTGGAGACGCAGTATTTT
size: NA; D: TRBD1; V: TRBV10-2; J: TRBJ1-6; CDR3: CASTGTGEIRNSPLHF; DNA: TGCGCCAGTACGGGGACAGGGGAAATTCGGAATTCACCCCTCCACTTT
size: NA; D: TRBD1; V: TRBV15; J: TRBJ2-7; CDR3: CATSRADRDTDEQYF; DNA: TGTGCCACCAGCAGAGCGGACAGGGACACCGACGAGCAGTACTTC
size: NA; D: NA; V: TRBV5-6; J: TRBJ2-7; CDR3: CASSLWSYYEQYF; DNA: TGTGCCAGCAGCTTGTGGAGCTACTACGAGCAGTACTTC
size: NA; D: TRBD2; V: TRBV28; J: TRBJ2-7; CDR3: CASSLRRTSGSGPYEQYF; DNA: TGTGCCAGCAGTTTACGTCGGACTAGCGGGAGCGGTCCCTACGAGCAGTACTTC
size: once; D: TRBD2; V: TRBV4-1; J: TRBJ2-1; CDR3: CASSQDRETSGNVYNEQFF; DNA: TGCGCCAGCAGCCAAGATCGGGAGACTAGCGGGAACGTGTACAATGAGCAGTTCTTC
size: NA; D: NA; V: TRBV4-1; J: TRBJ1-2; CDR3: CASSQAPAPGVYGYTF; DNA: TGCGCCAGCAGCCAAGCCCCGGCGCCGGGGGTCTATGGCTACACCTTC
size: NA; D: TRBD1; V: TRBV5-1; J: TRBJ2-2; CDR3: CASSFPQGAGELFF; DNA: TGCGCCAGCAGCTTTCCACAGGGGGCCGGGGAGCTGTTTTTT
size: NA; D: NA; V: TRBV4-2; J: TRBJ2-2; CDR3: CASTPLGARVGELFF; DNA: TGTGCCAGCACCCCCCTGGGGGCGCGTGTCGGGGAGCTGTTTTTT
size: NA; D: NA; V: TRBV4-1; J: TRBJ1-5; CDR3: CASSQVVSRGTQPQHF; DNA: TGCGCCAGCAGCCAAGTTGTCAGCCGGGGTACTCAGCCCCAGCATTTT
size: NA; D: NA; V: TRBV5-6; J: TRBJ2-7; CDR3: CASSFGHPNEQYF; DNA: TGTGCCAGCAGCTTCGGACACCCAAACGAGCAGTACTTC
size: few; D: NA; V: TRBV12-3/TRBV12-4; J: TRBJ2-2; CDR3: CASTEGGTGELFF; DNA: TGTGCCAGCACCGAAGGAGGGACCGGGGAGCTGTTTTTT
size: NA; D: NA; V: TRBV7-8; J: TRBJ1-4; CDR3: CASSLAYRKREKLFF; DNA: TGTGCCAGCAGCTTAGCGTACAGGAAAAGGGAAAAACTGTTTTTT
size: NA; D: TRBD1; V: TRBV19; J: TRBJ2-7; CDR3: CASSRAGTGKYF; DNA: TGTGCCAGTAGTAGAGCCGGGACAGGGAAGTACTTC
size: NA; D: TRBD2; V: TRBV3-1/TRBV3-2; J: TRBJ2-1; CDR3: CASSPGAGWDEQFF; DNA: TGTGCCAGCAGCCCGGGAGCGGGATGGGATGAGCAGTTCTTC
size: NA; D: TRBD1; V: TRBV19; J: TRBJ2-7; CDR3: CASSNLRTGTEPYEQYF; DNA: TGTGCCAGTAGTAATTTACGGACAGGGACCGAACCCTACGAGCAGTACTTC